This TCR beta chain derives from a study of T cells after yellow fever vaccination. General study points: Abundant clonotypes from the bulk population could have been carried over as contaminants into FACS-sorted repertoires. The booster saw the reappearance of most primary-vaccination clones (roughly 95% CD4, about 90% CD8).

Points on this clonotype: The antigen is not known.

The length of the CDR3 is 15 residues. Germline CDR1 and CDR2: DFQATT and SNEGSKA (reference sequence). V trimming: 1 base; J trimming: 4 bases; junction bases outside the gene matches: 7. TCRdb redid the calling of the 5' RACE reads with MiXCR, one entry per CDR3 protein. The table has some 250,000 distinct CDR3 sequences, about 7.1% seen once. The chain joins TRBV20-1 to TRBJ1-1, with 9 bases identical to TRBD1. The sequence derives from a man aged 25-45 years who received the YFV17D yellow fever vaccine. This sample comprised CD4+ T cells sorted from PBMCs, obtained 15 days after the yellow fever booster vaccination. The CDR3 region is CSARVRTGEVTEAFF. In DNA form, the CDR3 reads TGCAGTGCTAGAGTCAGGACAGGGGAGGTCACTGAAGCTTTCTTT.